This entry lists 18 T cell receptor beta chains sequenced from one sample in a study of regulatory T cells in long-lasting Graves disease. Time point specified: newly diagnosed GD, antithyroid drugs for less than 3 months. Researchers made the TCR library from RNA that was extracted from PBMCs. According to the study, TCR beta libraries were built with iRepertoire HTBI primers and CDR3-region Arm-PCR. TCRdb passed the multiplex PCR reads through MiXCR, listing each CDR3 protein once. The profile shows 370,000 or so distinct CDR3 sequences, roughly 16% of them singletons. These same data were also listed under a study on T cells in Graves' hyperthyroidism and ophthalmopathy.

Here the sequenced sample was peripheral blood mononuclear cells (PBMCs), taken at new diagnosis, from a patient treated with antithyroid drugs. Receptors originate from a woman aged 18-30 years with Graves disease.

The rearrangement links TRBV6-2 or TRBV6-3 to TRBJ1-5, with a possible D match to TRBD1 (6 bases). The length of the CDR3 is 15 residues. Trimming removed 7 bases at V and 7 bases at J, with 20 bases between. The germline V gene has CDR1 MNHEY and CDR2 SVGEGT. The CDR3 nucleotides read TGTGCCAGCATTAAAGACGGGGGGGCGGGCCAGCCCCAGCATTTT. It translates to CASIKDGGAGQPQHF.

The genes are TRBV7-3 and TRBJ1-2, with 7 positions matching TRBD1. The V gene's germline CDR1 is SGHTA and CDR2 FQGTGA. J was trimmed by 8 bases and V by 5 bases; bases with no gene match: 11. This CDR3 spans 14 amino acids. The CDR3 DNA sequence: TGTGCCAGCAGCCGAGTACAGGGGTTTAACGGCTACACCTTC. Translated: CASSRVQGFNGYTF.

This clonotype was recorded at least ten times. V and J are TRBV11-2 and TRBJ2-1; 7 bases fit TRBD2. The trim removed 3 bases at V and 8 bases at J, leaving 4 bases unmatched. Germline V CDR1 and CDR2: SGHAT, FQNNGV. The length of the CDR3 is 13 residues. CDR3 nucleotides: TGTGCCAGCAGCTTCGGGGGGAAGGATGAGCAGTTCTTC. Translation: CASSFGGKDEQFF. The variable domain in full, with the rest retrieved from reference TRBV11-2 and TRBJ2-1, is EAGVAQSPRYKIIEKRQSVAFWCNPISGHATLYWYQQILGQGPKLLIQFQNNGVVDDSQLPKDRFSAERLKGVDSTLKIQPAKLEDSAVYLCASSFGGKDEQFFGPGTRLTVL.

With respect to this clonotype: Without the conserved terminal phenylalanine or tryptophan, this CDR3 likely stems from a read error. This rearrangement joins TRBV6-1 to TRBJ1-6; D is unresolved. CDR3 length: 14 residues. Germline-derived CDR1 and CDR2 are MNHNS and SASEGT. V gave up 6 bases and J gave up 8 bases, with 14 bases separating them. CDR3 region: CASSGVRNDSPLHS. The CDR3 DNA reads as TGTGCCAGCAGCGGTGTCAGAAACGATTCACCCCTCCACTCT.

This clonotype occurred many times. V is TRBV11-2 and J is TRBJ2-7; TRBD2 agrees at 11 bases. The junction had 8 bases not matched to a gene; V was cut back by 5 bases and J by 5 bases. Germline CDR1 SGHAT, CDR2 FQNNGV. This CDR3 has 15 residues. The CDR3 DNA is TGTGCCAGCAGCCCCCGTACTAGCGGGAGCAACGAGCAGTACTTC. Amino acid sequence: CASSPRTSGSNEQYF.

This clonotype was recorded at least ten times. The chain has TRBV28 and TRBJ2-7; TRBD1 agrees at 10 bases. CDR3 length: 14 amino acids. Germline assignment: CDR1 MDHEN and CDR2 SYDVKM. V was clipped by 5 bases and J by 7 bases; unmatched bases: 8. The DNA for the CDR3 is TGTGCCAGCAGTCCCGGGACAGGGGCCTGGGAGCAGTACTTC. Translation gives CASSPGTGAWEQYF. The whole variable domain, remainder taken from reference TRBV28 and TRBJ2-7, is DVKVTQSSRYLVKRTGEKVFLECVQDMDHENMFWYRQDPGLGLRLIYFSYDVKMKEKGDIPEGYSVSREKKERFSLILESASTNQTSMYLCASSPGTGAWEQYFGPGTRLTVT.

This clonotype has just a few counts. The V call is TRBV19, the J call TRBJ2-1; possibly TRBD1 or TRBD2 for D (5 bases each). V dropped 5 bases and J dropped 9 bases, with 17 bases sitting between them. The CDR3 sequence is 14 residues long. Per germline, CDR1 LNHDA and CDR2 SQIVND (reference sequence). The CDR3 nucleotides read TGTGCCAGTAGTCCTCGGGGCCAACCGGGTGAGCAGTTCTTC. As protein: CASSPRGQPGEQFF. The complete variable domain, with remaining parts taken from reference TRBV19 and TRBJ2-1, reads DGGITQSPKYLFRKEGQNVTLSCEQNLNHDAMYWYRQDPGQGLRLIYYSQIVNDFQKGDIAEGYSVSREKKESFPLTVTSAQKNPTAFYLCASSPRGQPGEQFFGPGTRLTVL.

This clonotype turned up a few times. The conserved final phenylalanine or tryptophan is absent from the CDR3, which likely points to a read error. The DNA is left out, because the CDR3 cannot be placed on it with certainty; the CDR3 is given as TCRdb lists it. This rearrangement joins TRBV20-1 to TRBJ2-5; the table assigns TRBD2, which was not confirmed against the DNA. The germline gives CDR1 DFQATT, CDR2 SNEGSKA (reference sequence). The CDR3 has 14 amino acids, counting both end residues. The CDR3 region is CSAPRSGGGDTQCV.

This clonotype was seen repeatedly, ten times or more. The V and J genes are TRBV6-5 and TRBJ1-2; D is unclear. With 2 bases removed from V and 5 bases from J, the gap between germline ends came to 9 bases. The germline V gene has CDR1 MNHEY and CDR2 SVGAGI. The CDR3 spans 13 residues. The CDR3: CASSYTEPYGYTF. CDR3 in DNA: TGTGCCAGCAGTTACACTGAGCCTTATGGCTACACCTTC.

This clonotype was seen more than once but under ten times. The chain couples TRBV4-2 to TRBJ2-1, with a possible D match to TRBD2 (5 bases). The germline V and J ends were trimmed by 0 bases and 7 bases, with 13 bases remaining between them. This CDR3 region has 15 residues. Germline CDR1 reads LGHNA; CDR2 reads YNFKEQ. The CDR3 reads CASSQDRLALNEQFF. CDR3 nucleotide sequence: TGTGCCAGCAGCCAAGATAGGCTAGCTCTGAATGAGCAGTTCTTC.

A few counts support this clonotype. DNA for the CDR3: TGTGCCAGCAGTGACCGGGCGGGGGAGTACGAGCAGTACTTC. It specifies CASSDRAGEYEQYF. The chain links TRBV6-4 to TRBJ2-7, with 7 nucleotides matching TRBD2. This CDR3 has 14 residues. CDR1 and CDR2 from the germline V gene are MRHNA and SNTAGT. Trimming removed 2 bases from V and 4 bases from J; junction bases left unmatched: 5.

The V call is TRBV19, the J call TRBJ2-1; no reliable D call. CDR3 length: 13 amino acids. CDR1 and CDR2 from the germline V gene are LNHDA and SQIVND (reference sequence). Deletions cut 4 bases from V and 9 bases from J, with 13 bases between. This CDR3 reads CASSRTLLGEQFF. For the CDR3, the DNA is TGTGCCAGTAGTAGGACCCTTCTGGGTGAGCAGTTCTTC.

The rearrangement links TRBV20-1 to TRBJ2-5; D is ambiguous. CDR3 length: 11 residues. Germline V gene lookup returns CDR1 DFQATT and CDR2 SNEGSKA (reference sequence). V was cut by 6 bases and J by 3 bases, with 8 bases left in between. CDR3 in amino acids: CSATAEETQYF. CDR3 DNA: TGCAGTGCGACCGCCGAAGAGACCCAGTACTTC.

In regard to this clonotype: A far larger clone differs by one base, so this is likely a read error. This chain links TRBV2 with TRBJ1-2, with D unresolved. This CDR3 region has 15 residues. Per the germline V gene, CDR1 is SNHLY and CDR2 is FYNNEI. The CDR3 nucleotides read TGTGCCAGCAGTCGAGACGATCAACTAACCTATGGCTACGCCTTC. Its protein product is CASSRDDQLTYGYAF.

In this sample, this clonotype turned up many times. V usage is TRBV11-2 and J usage is TRBJ2-7; no clear D gene. Germline V gives CDR1 SGHAT, CDR2 FQNNGV. The CDR3 is 14 amino acids. V lost 5 bases and J lost 1, with 12 bases in between. CDR3 sequence reads: CASSPESSSYEQYF. CDR3 nucleotides: TGTGCCAGCAGCCCGGAATCCTCTTCCTACGAGCAGTACTTC.

The CDR3 DNA reads as TGTGCCAGCAGACGCGGGCTCTCCTACGAGCAGTACTTC. This translates into CASRRGLSYEQYF. The rearrangement joins TRBV28 to TRBJ2-7, with D possibly TRBD2 on 5 matching bases. The germline CDR1 and CDR2 sequences are MDHEN and SYDVKM. The length of the CDR3 is 13 residues. V was trimmed by 6 bases and J by 0 bases, leaving 9 bases between them.

This clonotype was detected a few times. The chain employs TRBV10-2 and TRBJ1-4; D call uncertain. The ends were cut back, 6 bases at V and 6 bases at J, with 20 bases in the middle. The germline gives CDR1 WSHSY, CDR2 SAAADI. This CDR3 has 16 amino acids. The CDR3 DNA sequence: TGCGCCAGCAGCGCCCTAGTCGATGGGTCGGATGAAAAACTGTTTTTT. It specifies CASSALVDGSDEKLFF.

On this clonotype: The germline gene is not matched at one end of the junction; a read error may be the cause. The J gene is TRBJ2-7, the V gene TRBV10-3; 12 nucleotides agree with TRBD2. The CDR3 runs 18 residues. Germline values: CDR1 ENHRY, CDR2 SYGVKD. The DNA for the CDR3 is TGTGCCATCAATGAGTCTGAGGGACTAGCGGGTCCCTCCTACGAGCAGTACTTC. Amino acids: CAINESEGLAGPSYEQYF.